The present T cell receptor (beta chain) was sequenced within a study of cytomegalovirus exposure and HLA in healthy donors. Study at large: About four fifths of 398 genotyped donors fell in the Caucasian-associated ancestry cluster. Whole-study results and caveats: In a later analysis, at a false discovery rate of 0.05, about 17,000 TCR beta sequences matched HLA alleles. Common viral pathogens seemed, in a later analysis, to connect with several of the most significant clusters. Donors belonging to an Asian-associated ancestry cluster reportedly showed fewer N-insertions in productive TCRs than the roughly 670-donor mean, according to what a later analysis found.

This clone was counted once. Its antigen is undetermined. As the CDR3 is not closed by the conserved phenylalanine or tryptophan, this likely results from a read error. The primer mix had 60 Vbeta and 13 Jbeta primers. This table comes from immunoSEQ multiplex PCR, and its TCRdb copy is limited to in-frame clones, with some not included. The sample lists roughly 100,000 clones, approximately 69% seen once, with around 3.5% in the top ten. Trimming at V came to 6 bases and at J to 3 bases, leaving 1 base not matched to a gene. Germline V lookup: CDR1 ENHRY, CDR2 SYGVKD. The CDR3 runs to 13 residues. The origin of this receptor is a man aged 25-40 years in good health and CMV-seronegative. The chain carries TRBV10-3 and TRBJ2-7; 11 bases map to TRBD1. Sample: PBMCs. The CDR3 coding sequence is TGTGCCATCAGGGGACAGGGGGGCTACGAGCAGTACCTC. Its translation is CAIRGQGGYEQYL.